The text below deals with one T cell receptor beta chain. This sample is drawn from a study of early T cells in non-severe SARS-CoV-2 infection. Each CDR3 protein gets one entry after TCRdb re-called the 5' RACE reads with MiXCR. In the table there are 25,000 to 30,000 distinct CDR3 sequences, almost 4.5% of which are singletons. CDR3 length: 11 residues. From germline, CDR1 is SNHLY and CDR2 FYNNEI. V shed 6 bases and J shed 4 bases, with 7 bases lying between them. This receptor was taken from an adult who was a healthcare worker with PCR-confirmed SARS-CoV-2 infection or an uninfected control (not recorded which). The sample consisted of whole blood. The chain uses TRBV2 and TRBJ2-7; the D is unclear. The CDR3 DNA sequence: TGTGCCAGCAGGAGACATTACGAGCAGTACTTC. Amino acid sequence: CASRRHYEQYF. The full variable domain, with the rest looked up from reference TRBV2 and TRBJ2-7, is EPEVTQTPSHQVTQMGQEVILRCVPISNHLYFYWYRQILGQKVEFLVSFYNNEISEKSEIFDDQFSVERPDGSNFTLKIRSTKLEDSAMYFCASRRHYEQYFGPGTRLTVT.